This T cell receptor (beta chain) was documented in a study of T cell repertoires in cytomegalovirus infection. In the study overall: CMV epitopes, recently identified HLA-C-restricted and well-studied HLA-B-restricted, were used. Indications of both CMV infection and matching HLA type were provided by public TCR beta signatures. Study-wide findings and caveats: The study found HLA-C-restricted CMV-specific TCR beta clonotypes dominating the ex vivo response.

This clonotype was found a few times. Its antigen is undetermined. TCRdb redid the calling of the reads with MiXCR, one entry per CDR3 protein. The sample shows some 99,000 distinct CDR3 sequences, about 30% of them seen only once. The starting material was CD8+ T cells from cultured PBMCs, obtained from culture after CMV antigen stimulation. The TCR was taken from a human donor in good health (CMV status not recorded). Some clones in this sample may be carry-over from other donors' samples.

The CDR3 nucleotides read TGTGCCAGCAGTCCGCTAGATCGACAGGGAACCCAAGAGACCCAGTACTTC. Protein: CASSPLDRQGTQETQYF. This chain joins TRBV11-1 and TRBJ2-5; 7 nucleotides line up with TRBD1. CDR3 length equals 17 residues. Germline V gives CDR1 SGHAT, CDR2 FQDESV (reference sequence). The J segment lost 1 base and the V segment lost 6 bases, leaving 14 bases of the junction unmatched. The entire variable domain, with the rest obtained from reference TRBV11-1 and TRBJ2-5, is as follows: EAEVAQSPRYKITEKSQAVAFWCDPISGHATLYWYRQILGQGPELLVQFQDESVVDDSQLPKDRFSAERLKGVDSTLKIQPAELGDSAMYLCASSPLDRQGTQETQYFGPGTRLLVL.